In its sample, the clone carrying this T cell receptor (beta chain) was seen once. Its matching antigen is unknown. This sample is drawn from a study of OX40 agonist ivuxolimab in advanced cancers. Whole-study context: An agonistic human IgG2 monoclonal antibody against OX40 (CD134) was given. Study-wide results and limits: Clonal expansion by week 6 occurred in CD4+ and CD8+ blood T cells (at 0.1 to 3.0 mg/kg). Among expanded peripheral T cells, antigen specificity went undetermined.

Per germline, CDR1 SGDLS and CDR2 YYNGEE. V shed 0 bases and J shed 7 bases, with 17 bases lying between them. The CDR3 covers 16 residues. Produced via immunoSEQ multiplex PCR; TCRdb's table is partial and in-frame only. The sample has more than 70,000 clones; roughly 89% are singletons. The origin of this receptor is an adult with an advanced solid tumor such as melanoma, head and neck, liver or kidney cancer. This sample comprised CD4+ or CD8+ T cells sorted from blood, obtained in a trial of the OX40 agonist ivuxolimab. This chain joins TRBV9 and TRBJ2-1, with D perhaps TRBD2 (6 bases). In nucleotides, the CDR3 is TGTGCCAGCAGCGTAGTGGCGAGGAGGGTGGCGAATGAGCAGTTCTTC. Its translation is CASSVVARRVANEQFF.